The clone carrying this TCR beta chain was seen repeatedly, ten times or more. Its cognate antigen is unknown. Germline V CDR1 and CDR2: DFQATT, SNEGSKA (reference sequence). This CDR3 comprises 11 residues. The data derive from a study of early T cells in non-severe SARS-CoV-2 infection. Study outcomes and limitations: Anti-spike CD8 responses were favored by VDJdb matching, which missed private and CD4 specificities.

The TCR library protocol attached unique molecular identifiers to the individual cDNA molecules. A single record per CDR3 protein comes from TCRdb applying MiXCR to the 5' RACE reads. The table has tens of thousands of distinct CDR3 sequences, approximately 6% seen once. The receptor was derived from an adult who was a healthcare worker with PCR-confirmed SARS-CoV-2 infection or an uninfected control (not recorded which). The chain carries TRBV20-1 and TRBJ1-2; D might be TRBD1 (5 bases). The sample taken for sequencing was whole blood. CDR3: CRRGGDYGYTF. CDR3 DNA sequence: TGCAGGCGGGGAGGGGACTATGGCTACACCTTC.